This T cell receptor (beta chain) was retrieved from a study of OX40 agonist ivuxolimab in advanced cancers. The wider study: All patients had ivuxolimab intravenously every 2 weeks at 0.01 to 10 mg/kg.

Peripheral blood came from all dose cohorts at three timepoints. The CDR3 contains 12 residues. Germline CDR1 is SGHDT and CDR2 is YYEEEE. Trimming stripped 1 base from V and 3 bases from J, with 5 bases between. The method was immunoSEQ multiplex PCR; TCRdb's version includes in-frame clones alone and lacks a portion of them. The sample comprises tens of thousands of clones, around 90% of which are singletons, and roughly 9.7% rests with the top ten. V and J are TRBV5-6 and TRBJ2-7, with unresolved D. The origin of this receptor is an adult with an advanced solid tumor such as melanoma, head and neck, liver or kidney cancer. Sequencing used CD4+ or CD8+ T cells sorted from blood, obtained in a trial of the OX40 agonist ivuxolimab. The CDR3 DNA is TGTGCCAGCAGCTTGCGTAGCTACGAGCAGTACTTC. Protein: CASSLRSYEQYF.